Below are 13 T cell receptor beta chains sequenced from a single sample in a study of shared clonotypes between healthy human individuals. Data came from immunoSEQ multiplex PCR; TCRdb stores just in-frame clones and leaves some out. This sample has about 110,000 clones; about two thirds occur once, and the top ten carry about 22%. The sample taken for sequencing was memory CD8+ T cells sorted from blood. Subset in this sample: CD45RO+ cells pooled with CCR7-negative TemRA cells. Receptors originate from a woman aged 30 to 39 in good health.

The chain links TRBV4-1 to TRBJ2-7; 8 bases line up with TRBD1. The germline V gene has CDR1 MGHRA and CDR2 YSYEKL. This CDR3 has 13 amino acids. V lost 3 bases and J lost 6; bases outside the gene matches: 4. The CDR3 region is CASSQSTGGEQYF. The DNA of the CDR3 is TGCGCCAGCAGCCAGAGCACAGGGGGCGAGCAGTACTTC.

The chain links TRBV18 to TRBJ2-6; 8 nucleotides agree with TRBD1. Germline CDR1 KGHSH, CDR2 LQKENI. V lost 6 bases, J lost 2 bases, and 12 bases stayed unmatched. There are 18 residues in the CDR3. In DNA form, the CDR3 reads TGTGCCAGCTCTGACCAACAGGGGGTGATTGCTGGGGCCAACGTCCTGACTTTC. Translated, it gives CASSDQQGVIAGANVLTF.

V and J are TRBV29-1 and TRBJ1-2; D is unclear. This CDR3 region has 14 residues. The V end was cut by 4 bases, the J end by 0 bases, with 12 bases between. Germline-derived CDR1 and CDR2 are SQVTM and ANQGSEA. The CDR3 reads CSVVRRAANYGYTF. CDR3 DNA sequence: TGCAGCGTTGTGAGGAGGGCAGCTAACTATGGCTACACCTTC. Filled out from reference TRBV29-1 and TRBJ1-2, the complete variable domain reads SAVISQKPSRDICQRGTSLTIQCQVDSQVTMMFWYRQQPGQSLTLIATANQGSEATYESGFVIDKFPISRPNLTFSTLTVSNMSPEDSSIYLCSVVRRAANYGYTFGSGTRLTVV.

The rearrangement uses TRBV19 and TRBJ1-5; 7 bases match TRBD1. The germline CDR1 and CDR2 sequences are LNHDA and SQIVND (reference sequence). Unmatched junction bases numbered 6, after V lost 6 bases and J lost 7 bases. The CDR3 sequence is 13 residues long. The CDR3 sequence is CASSMTGWQPQHF. DNA of the CDR3: TGTGCCAGTAGCATGACAGGGTGGCAGCCCCAGCATTTT.

The CDR3 loop reads CASSETNLGNTIYF. The DNA of the CDR3 is TGTGCCAGCAGTGAAACCAATCTCGGAAACACCATATATTTT. This rearrangement joins TRBV6-1 to TRBJ1-3; D uncertain. There are 14 residues in the CDR3. From germline, CDR1 is MNHNS and CDR2 SASEGT. The V and J ends lost 2 bases and 4 bases respectively, with 9 bases between them.

The chain joins TRBV2 to TRBJ1-1; 8 nucleotides align to TRBD1. Germline values: CDR1 SNHLY, CDR2 FYNNEI. The CDR3 has 14 residues. V dropped 6 bases and J dropped 0; count of bases not matched to a gene: 3. CDR3 DNA: TGTGCCAGCAGGGACAGGGTGATGAACACTGAAGCTTTCTTT. This gives the protein CASRDRVMNTEAFF.

The chain has TRBV4-1 and TRBJ2-1; D is undetermined. Germline CDR1 is MGHRA and CDR2 is YSYEKL. The CDR3 contains 18 residues. V shed 0 bases and J shed 4 bases, with 19 bases lying between them. CDR3 coding DNA: TGCGCCAGCAGCCAAGAACCCCCGGCCGCAGGACCTTACAATGAGCAGTTCTTC. This gives the protein CASSQEPPAAGPYNEQFF.

The chain uses TRBV11-2 and TRBJ2-7, with 9 bases identical to TRBD1. V gave up 7 bases and J gave up 0 bases; unmatched junction bases: 7. The CDR3 is made up of 15 amino acids. CDR1 SGHAT and CDR2 FQNNGV come from the germline V gene. CDR3 coding DNA: TGTGCCAGCACCGGACAGGGGACGAGCTCCTACGAGCAGTACTTC. Protein product: CASTGQGTSSYEQYF.

The chain combines TRBV9 with TRBJ2-3; D is uncertain. V was clipped by 1 base and J by 2 bases, with 8 bases between them. The CDR3 covers 14 residues. Germline V lookup: CDR1 SGDLS, CDR2 YYNGEE. The CDR3 coding sequence is TGTGCCAGCAGCGTATACCCGAACACAGATACGCAGTATTTT. It is translated as CASSVYPNTDTQYF.

The chain is built from TRBV29-1 and TRBJ1-1; 9 bases are a match to TRBD1. V trimming: 6 bases; J trimming: 4 bases; junction bases outside the gene matches: 18. CDR3 length equals 17 residues. Germline-derived CDR1 and CDR2 are SQVTM and ANQGSEA. CDR3 nucleotides: TGCAGCGTCCGAAACCGGGACAGGGTGGGGAAAGGCACTGAAGCTTTCTTT. This sequence encodes CSVRNRDRVGKGTEAFF.

This clone was recorded once. A far larger clone is one base from this, pointing to a likely read error. J is TRBJ2-7 and V is TRBV28, with D possibly being TRBD2 (5 bases). Germline lookup yields CDR1 MDHEN and CDR2 SYDVKM. V gave up 6 bases and J gave up 0 bases, with 18 bases separating them. CDR3 length equals 16 residues. The CDR3 loop is CASRMRTSHFSYEQYF. The CDR3 nucleotides are TGTGCCAGCAGAATGAGGACTTCCCATTTCTCCTACGAGCAGTACTTC.

The chain is built from TRBV27 and TRBJ2-7; no definite D call. With 4 bases removed from V and 0 bases from J, the gap between germline ends came to 10 bases. This CDR3 contains 14 residues. Germline values: CDR1 MNHEY, CDR2 SMNVEV (reference sequence). The CDR3: CASSSTFLSYEQYF. The DNA of the CDR3 is TGTGCCAGCAGTTCCACCTTCCTCTCCTACGAGCAGTACTTC.

This clone was picked up a small number of times. The chain recombines TRBV5-1 with TRBJ2-1, with D possibly being TRBD2 (6 bases). The germline CDR1 and CDR2 sequences are SGHRS and YFSETQ. The CDR3 has 15 residues. Trimming removed 5 bases at V and 3 bases at J, with 15 bases between. The CDR3 nucleotides read TGCGCCAGCAGGGAGGGGCTAGAGGTCTACAATGAGCAGTTCTTC. Its translation: CASREGLEVYNEQFF. The complete variable domain, with remaining parts taken from reference TRBV5-1 and TRBJ2-1, reads KAGVTQTPRYLIKTRGQQVTLSCSPISGHRSVSWYQQTPGQGLQFLFEYFSETQRNKGNFPGRFSGRQFSNSRSEMNVSTLELGDSALYLCASREGLEVYNEQFFGPGTRLTVL.